This T cell receptor beta chain emerged from a study of cytomegalovirus exposure and HLA in healthy donors. Looked up from germline, CDR1 is MNHEY and CDR2 is SMNVEV (reference sequence). The trim removed 10 bases at V and 0 bases at J, leaving 8 bases unmatched. The CDR3 extends over 14 amino acids. Overall study results and limits: TRBV6-2, TRBV6-3 and other indistinguishable V segments were excluded. Across donors, presence/absence analyses took sequencing depth to be roughly uniform.

The PCR used 60 Vbeta and 13 Jbeta primers. Sequenced by immunoSEQ multiplex PCR; TCRdb stores in-frame clones only, minus some. The data show about 140,000 clones, 80% seen once. About this clone itself: Its specificity is not known.

The donors, nominally healthy at sampling, likely had unrecorded immune exposures. The TCR was taken from a man aged 25-40 years in good health and CMV-seronegative. The rearrangement links TRBV27 to TRBJ1-2; 7 bases are shared with TRBD1. The material sequenced was PBMCs. In nucleotides, the CDR3 is TGTGCCACCGGCTATGGGACAGCTAACTATGGCTACACCTTC. This translates into CATGYGTANYGYTF.